One sample yielded the 16 T cell receptor beta chains listed below, sequenced in a study of blood T cell repertoires in COVID-19. Data came from immunoSEQ multiplex PCR; TCRdb stores just in-frame clones and leaves some out. The sample has more than 95,000 clones; around 90% are singletons. Sequencing was performed on peripheral blood. These receptors originate from a man between 50 and 59 years old in a cohort sampled during active COVID-19.

This clone appeared a single time. The chain joins TRBV9 to TRBJ2-1; weak D call: TRBD1 (5 bases). The CDR3 has 15 residues. Deletions cut 4 bases from V and 2 bases from J, with 13 bases between. The germline V gene has CDR1 SGDLS and CDR2 YYNGEE. CDR3 bases: TGTGCCAGCAGCCCCTCCCCCAGGGCCTACAATGAGCAGTTCTTC. Protein sequence: CASSPSPRAYNEQFF.

The rearrangement joins TRBV7-2 to TRBJ2-1; D uncertain. This CDR3 is 15 amino acids long. CDR1 is SGHTA, CDR2 FQGNSA, per germline. V dropped 2 bases and J dropped 1 base, with 9 bases sitting between them. The CDR3 nucleotides read TGTGCCAGCAGCTTATCGCGAGTTTCCTACAATGAGCAGTTCTTC. It encodes CASSLSRVSYNEQFF.

The V call is TRBV7-8, the J call TRBJ1-3, with D unclear. CDR3 length equals 14 residues. V lost 1 base and J lost 1, with 5 bases in between. Germline V gene data show CDR1 as SGHVS and CDR2 as FQNEAQ. CDR3 nucleotide sequence: TGTGCCAGCAGCTTAGTAGCTTCTGGAAACACCATATATTTT. The encoded protein is CASSLVASGNTIYF.

V usage is TRBV19 and J usage is TRBJ2-6; D is possibly TRBD2 (6 bases). The length of the CDR3 is 18 residues. CDR1 is LNHDA, CDR2 SQIVND, per germline (reference sequence). Trimming shortened V by 9 bases and J by 0 bases, and 21 bases separated the two germline ends. CDR3 in DNA: TGTGCCAGAAGGAGGGACCCGGGCGGCAGCTCTGGGGCCAACGTCCTGACTTTC. Translating it yields CARRRDPGGSSGANVLTF.

The chain links TRBV4-2 to TRBJ2-3, with 8 bases fitting TRBD2. CDR1 and CDR2 (germline): LGHNA, YNFKEQ. The CDR3 totals 17 residues. The J segment lost 2 bases and the V segment lost 1 base, leaving 8 bases of the junction unmatched. The CDR3 DNA follows: TGTGCCAGCAGCCAAGCGGGGGGGCCGGTGTTCACAGATACGCAGTATTTT. Translation gives CASSQAGGPVFTDTQYF.

The V and J genes are TRBV19 and TRBJ1-2, with 7 bases matching TRBD1. This CDR3 contains 16 residues. Germline V CDR1 and CDR2: LNHDA, SQIVND (reference sequence). The V gene end was trimmed by 7 bases and the J gene end by 5 bases; junction bases not matched to a gene: 16. The CDR3 nucleotides are TGTGCCAGTACCTCGACGGGGGGGGACAGTCGGTATGGCTACACCTTC. Protein product: CASTSTGGDSRYGYTF.

The chain combines TRBV28 with TRBJ2-2; weak D call: TRBD1 (5 bases). Germline V gives CDR1 MDHEN, CDR2 SYDVKM. V shed 6 bases and J shed 5 bases, with 16 bases lying between them. The CDR3 loop spans 15 amino acids. This CDR3 reads CASRGSTGITGELFF. CDR3 nucleotide sequence: TGTGCCAGCAGGGGCTCAACAGGAATTACCGGGGAGCTGTTTTTT. The full variable domain, its missing parts supplied by reference TRBV28 and TRBJ2-2, is DVKVTQSSRYLVKRTGEKVFLECVQDMDHENMFWYRQDPGLGLRLIYFSYDVKMKEKGDIPEGYSVSREKKERFSLILESASTNQTSMYLCASRGSTGITGELFFGEGSRLTVL.

This chain links TRBV3-1 (or the pseudogene TRBV3-2) with TRBJ1-1, with TRBD1 identical over 7 bases. V lost 4 bases and J lost 4; bases outside the gene matches: 6. The CDR3 consists of 14 residues. Germline V gives CDR1 LGHDT, CDR2 YNNKEL (reference sequence). The CDR3 region is CASSPLGTATEAFF. For the CDR3, the DNA is TGTGCCAGCAGCCCTCTGGGGACAGCCACTGAAGCTTTCTTT.

This chain joins TRBV4-1 and TRBJ1-2; maybe TRBD1 (6 bases). This CDR3 is 15 amino acids long. V was trimmed by 4 bases and J by 4 bases, leaving 16 bases between them. From germline, CDR1 is MGHRA and CDR2 YSYEKL. The CDR3 DNA sequence: TGCGCCAGCAGCCGAGGGTTACAGGGCCCCTATGGCTACACCTTC. It translates to CASSRGLQGPYGYTF.

The V call is TRBV5-1, the J call TRBJ2-5; 9 bases match TRBD2. Germline CDR1 is SGHRS and CDR2 is YFSETQ. The CDR3 consists of 14 residues. Trimming removed 0 bases from V and 6 bases from J; junction bases left unmatched: 3. The CDR3 nucleotides read TGCGCCAGCAGCTTGGGTAGCGGGGGACAGACCCAGTACTTC. It is translated as CASSLGSGGQTQYF.

This chain joins TRBV3-1 (or the pseudogene TRBV3-2) and TRBJ2-2; D ambiguous. Germline lookup yields CDR1 LGHDT and CDR2 YNNKEL (reference sequence). The germline V and J ends were trimmed by 3 bases and 6 bases, with 5 bases remaining between them. The CDR3 has 12 residues. Here the CDR3 DNA reads TGTGCCAGCAGCCACCTCTCCGGGGAGCTGTTTTTT. It encodes CASSHLSGELFF.

The chain carries TRBV18 and TRBJ2-5, with a possible D match to TRBD2 (6 bases). The CDR3 runs to 14 residues. Germline CDR1 reads KGHSH; CDR2 reads LQKENI. V shed 3 bases and J shed 7 bases, with 15 bases lying between them. CDR3 coding DNA: TGTGCCAGCTCACCCGGGGGATCCGACGGGACCCAGTACTTC. Its translation is CASSPGGSDGTQYF.

The J gene is TRBJ1-1, the V gene TRBV10-1, with D unresolved. The CDR3 sequence is 13 residues long. Trimming pared 7 bases from V and 0 bases from J, leaving 9 bases between. Germline CDR1 is WNHNN and CDR2 is SYGVQD (reference sequence). The CDR3 loop is CASTSMVNTEAFF. The CDR3 DNA is TGCGCCAGCACCAGTATGGTGAACACTGAAGCTTTCTTT.

The rearrangement uses TRBV5-6 and TRBJ1-6; D possibly corresponds to TRBD1 (6 bases). The CDR3 has 13 amino acids. V was cut by 4 bases and J by 15 bases, with 17 bases left in between. The V gene's germline CDR1 is SGHDT and CDR2 YYEEEE. The CDR3 coding sequence is TGTGCCAGCAGCCCGGGACACCGGGGGGACCTCCACTTT. Translation: CASSPGHRGDLHF.

The chain carries TRBV9 and TRBJ2-7; TRBD1 matches at 8 bases. Trimming removed 7 bases from V and 0 bases from J; junction bases left unmatched: 6. There are 14 residues in the CDR3. Germline V lookup: CDR1 SGDLS, CDR2 YYNGEE. The CDR3 sequence is CASAEQGVSYEQYF. The CDR3 DNA reads TGTGCCAGCGCAGAACAGGGGGTCTCCTACGAGCAGTACTTC.

The rearrangement links TRBV6-1 to TRBJ2-7; D possibly corresponds to TRBD2 (5 bases). Per the germline V gene, CDR1 is MNHNS and CDR2 is SASEGT. There are 13 residues in the CDR3. The V gene lost 0 bases and the J gene lost 8 bases, with 11 bases spanning the gap. CDR3 amino acids: CASSEARASKQYV. CDR3 nucleotide sequence: TGTGCCAGCAGTGAAGCGCGGGCTTCTAAGCAGTACGTC.